The T cell receptor (beta chain) described here comes from a study of blood T cell repertoires in COVID-19. The wider study: Whether acute or convalescent, the COVID-19 samples came from the United States, Italy and Spain.

TCRdb keeps only in-frame clones here, not all; method: immunoSEQ multiplex PCR. The sample includes around 190,000 clones, roughly four fifths of them seen just once. This clone showed up just once. Sequenced input: peripheral blood. The sequence was obtained from a woman in her 70s with COVID-19, enrolled during active disease.

Here the CDR3 DNA reads TGTGCCAGCAGCCAGAGACAGGGACAAGAGACCCAGTACTTC. Translating gives CASSQRQGQETQYF. The rearrangement uses TRBV7-8 and TRBJ2-5, with 7 nucleotides matching TRBD1. This CDR3 comprises 14 residues. Germline V gives CDR1 SGHVS, CDR2 FQNEAQ. Trimming at V came to 5 bases and at J to 2 bases, leaving 5 bases not matched to a gene. The full variable domain, its missing parts supplied by reference TRBV7-8 and TRBJ2-5, is GAGVSQSPRYKVAKRGQDVALRCDPISGHVSLFWYQQALGQGPEFLTYFQNEAQLDKSGLPSDRFFAERPEGSVSTLKIQRTQQEDSAVYLCASSQRQGQETQYFGPGTRLLVL.